Below, 5 T cell receptor beta chains from the same sample are listed, as sequenced in a study of blood T cell repertoires in COVID-19. Data came from immunoSEQ multiplex PCR; TCRdb stores just in-frame clones and leaves some out. Of 150,000 to 250,000 clones listed, around 79% were seen once; the top ten hold around 5.4%. The sample was peripheral blood. All receptors come from a woman aged 40 to 50 with COVID-19, enrolled during active disease.

Here the CDR3 DNA reads TGCGCCAGCAGCCAACTGGCGGGGGGCCACGATGAGCAGTTCTTC. Translated, it gives CASSQLAGGHDEQFF. The rearrangement joins TRBV5-1 to TRBJ2-1; 8 bases map to TRBD2. V was pared by 4 bases and J by 8 bases, with 11 bases of the junction left unmatched. Germline-derived CDR1 and CDR2 are SGHRS and YFSETQ. The CDR3 consists of 15 residues.

The CDR3 sequence is CASRVGTSASYEQYF. The CDR3 DNA reads TGTGCCAGCAGGGTCGGGACTAGCGCTTCGTACGAGCAGTACTTC. V gene TRBV27 combines with J gene TRBJ2-7; TRBD2 aligns across 10 bases. CDR3 length: 15 amino acids. V was clipped by 6 bases and J by 4 bases; unmatched bases: 9. Germline V gene lookup returns CDR1 MNHEY and CDR2 SMNVEV (reference sequence).

J is TRBJ2-3 and V is TRBV5-4; no definite D call. V dropped 6 bases and J dropped 2 bases, with 16 bases sitting between them. The CDR3 is made up of 15 amino acids. Germline V gene data show CDR1 as SGHNT and CDR2 as YYREEE (reference sequence). The CDR3 reads CASKTDSRITDTQYF. CDR3 sequence (DNA): TGTGCCAGCAAGACTGACTCTCGTATCACAGATACGCAGTATTTT.

The chain recombines TRBV12-3 or TRBV12-4 with TRBJ1-1; D ambiguous. V lost 4 bases and J 3 bases, leaving 6 bases between the germline ends. The CDR3 runs to 12 residues. CDR3 in DNA: TGTGCCAGCAGTTCTATCGACACTGAAGCTTTCTTT. This codes for CASSSIDTEAFF.

This CDR3 reads CASSPSGNSYEQYF. In nucleotides, the CDR3 is TGTGCCAGTAGCCCCAGCGGGAACTCCTACGAGCAGTACTTC. This rearrangement joins TRBV19 to TRBJ2-7; 7 bases are shared with TRBD2. J was trimmed by 0 bases and V by 6 bases; bases with no gene match: 5. Germline V gene data show CDR1 as LNHDA and CDR2 as SQIVND (reference sequence). This CDR3 region has 14 residues.